The clone carrying this T cell receptor (beta chain) was seen only a few times. Its matching antigen is unknown. This sample is drawn from a study of beta chain features in type 1 diabetes. Study results and caveats: Comparison showed that naive, central memory and Treg TCRB repertoires appeared more similar among patients than among healthy donors. More deletions and fewer insertions at VDJ junctions were found in patients with type 1 diabetes. Moderate but significant shortening of TCRB CDR3s was recorded in all four CD4+ subsets from Type 1 diabetes patients.

The investigators reverse transcribed all of the isolated RNA, so they sequenced expressed TCRB transcripts. Libraries were prepared by immunoSEQ multiplex PCR; TCRdb keeps only in-frame clonotypes and omits some of them. The sample contains around 600,000 clones, 9.5% to 15% of which appear only once. This CDR3 has 16 amino acids. V trimming: 7 bases; J trimming: 7 bases; junction bases outside the gene matches: 18. Per germline, CDR1 SGHDN and CDR2 FVKESK. This sequence was found in a man aged 25 to 40 with type 1 diabetes. The V call is TRBV14, the J call TRBJ2-7; 8 positions agree with TRBD1. The sample taken for sequencing was naive CD4+ T cells from blood. DNA for the CDR3: TGTGCCAGCACCCCGCGACAGGGGATTGGGGGTGGAGAGCAGTACTTC. Amino acids: CASTPRQGIGGGEQYF.